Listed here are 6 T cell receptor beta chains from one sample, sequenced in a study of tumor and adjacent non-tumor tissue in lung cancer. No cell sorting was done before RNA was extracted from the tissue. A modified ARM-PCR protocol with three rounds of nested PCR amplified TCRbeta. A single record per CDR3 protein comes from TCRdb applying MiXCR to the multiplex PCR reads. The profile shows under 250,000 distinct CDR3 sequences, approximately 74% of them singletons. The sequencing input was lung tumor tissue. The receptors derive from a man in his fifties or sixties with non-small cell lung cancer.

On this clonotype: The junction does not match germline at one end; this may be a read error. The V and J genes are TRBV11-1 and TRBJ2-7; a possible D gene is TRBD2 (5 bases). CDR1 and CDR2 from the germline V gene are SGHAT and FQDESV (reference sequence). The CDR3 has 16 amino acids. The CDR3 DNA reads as TGTGCCAACAGCTTAGCGATTCGCGACAACTCCTACGATCAGTACTTC. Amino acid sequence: CANSLAIRDNSYDQYF. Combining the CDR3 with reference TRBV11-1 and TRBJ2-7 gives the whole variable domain EAEVAQSPRYKITEKSQAVAFWCDPISGHATLYWYRQILGQGPELLVQFQDESVVDDSQLPKDRFSAERLKGVDSTLKIQPAELGDSAMYLCANSLAIRDNSYDQYFGPGTRLTVT.

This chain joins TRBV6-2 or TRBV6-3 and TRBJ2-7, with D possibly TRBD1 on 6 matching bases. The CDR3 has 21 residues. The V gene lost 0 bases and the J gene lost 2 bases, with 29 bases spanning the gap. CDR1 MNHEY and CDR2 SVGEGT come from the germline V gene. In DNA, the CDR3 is TGTGCCAGCAGTTACTCGAGGGGGTTAGAGGGAGTGGCGATGGGGACCTACGAGCAGTACTTC. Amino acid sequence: CASSYSRGLEGVAMGTYEQYF.

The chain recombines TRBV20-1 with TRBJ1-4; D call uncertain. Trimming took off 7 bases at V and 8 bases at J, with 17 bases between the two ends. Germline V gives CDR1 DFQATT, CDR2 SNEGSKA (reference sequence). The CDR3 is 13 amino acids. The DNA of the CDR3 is TGCAGTGTTACGCCACGGGTTGGGGAAAAACTGTTTTTT. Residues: CSVTPRVGEKLFF.

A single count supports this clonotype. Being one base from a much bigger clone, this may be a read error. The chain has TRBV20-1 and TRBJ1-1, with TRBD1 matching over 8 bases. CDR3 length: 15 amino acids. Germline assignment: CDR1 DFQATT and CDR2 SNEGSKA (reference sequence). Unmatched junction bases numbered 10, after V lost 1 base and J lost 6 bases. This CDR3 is CSARVPTGVDPEAFF. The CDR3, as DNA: TGCAGTGCTAGAGTCCCGACAGGGGTAGACCCTGAAGCTTTCTTT.

The CDR3 DNA is TGCAGTGCCCATTCGGGCAGCAGTGAAGCTTTCTTT. Protein: CSAHSGSSEAFF. This rearrangement joins TRBV20-1 to TRBJ1-1; D uncertain. Trimming cost V 6 bases and J 7 bases, with 15 bases left between them. CDR1 and CDR2 (germline): DFQATT, SNEGSKA (reference sequence). CDR3 length: 12 residues.

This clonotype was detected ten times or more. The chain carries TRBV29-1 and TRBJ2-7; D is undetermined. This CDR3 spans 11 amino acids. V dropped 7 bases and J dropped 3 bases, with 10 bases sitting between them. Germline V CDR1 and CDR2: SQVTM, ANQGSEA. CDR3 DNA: TGCAGCGCAGAGTTCCACTACGAGCAGTACTTC. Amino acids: CSAEFHYEQYF.